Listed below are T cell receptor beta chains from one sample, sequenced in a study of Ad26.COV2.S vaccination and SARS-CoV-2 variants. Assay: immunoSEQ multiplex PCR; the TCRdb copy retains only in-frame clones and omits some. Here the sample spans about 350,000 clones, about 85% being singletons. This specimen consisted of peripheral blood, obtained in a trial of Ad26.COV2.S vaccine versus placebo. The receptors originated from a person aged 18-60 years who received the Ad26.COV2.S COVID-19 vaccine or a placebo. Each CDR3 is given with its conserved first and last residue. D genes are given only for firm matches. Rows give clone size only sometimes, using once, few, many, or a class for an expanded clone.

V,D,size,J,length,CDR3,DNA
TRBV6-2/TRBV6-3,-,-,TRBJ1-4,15,CASSYGGGRGEKLFF,TGTGCCAGCAGTTATGGAGGAGGTCGAGGTGAAAAACTGTTTTTT
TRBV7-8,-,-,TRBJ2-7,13,CASSFLDGYEQYF,TGTGCCAGCAGCTTCCTCGACGGTTACGAGCAGTACTTC
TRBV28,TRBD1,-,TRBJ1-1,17,CASSLLNWGTGDTEAFF,TGTGCCAGCAGTTTATTGAATTGGGGGACAGGGGACACTGAAGCTTTCTTT
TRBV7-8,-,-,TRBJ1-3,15,CASSLGNREGNTIYF,TGTGCCAGCAGCTTAGGAAACCGGGAAGGAAACACCATATATTTT
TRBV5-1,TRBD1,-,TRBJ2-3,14,CASSLGQGRDTQYF,TGCGCCAGCAGCTTGGGACAGGGAAGAGATACGCAGTATTTT
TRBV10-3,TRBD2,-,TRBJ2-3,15,CAISESLAGADTQYF,TGTGCCATCAGTGAGTCCCTAGCGGGGGCAGATACGCAGTATTTT
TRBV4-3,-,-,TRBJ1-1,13,CASSQVGNTEAFF,TGCGCCAGCAGCCAAGTGGGGAACACTGAAGCTTTCTTT
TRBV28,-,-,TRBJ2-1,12,CASSFFGGEQFF,TGTGCCAGCAGTTTTTTTGGCGGTGAGCAGTTCTTC
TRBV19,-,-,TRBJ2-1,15,CASSNERAFYNEQFF,TGTGCCAGTAGTAATGAGCGGGCCTTCTACAATGAGCAGTTCTTC
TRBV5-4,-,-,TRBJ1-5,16,CASSTGPRDSNQPQHF,TGTGCCAGCAGCACCGGACCCAGGGATAGCAATCAGCCCCAGCATTTT
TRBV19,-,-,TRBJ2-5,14,CASSISRARETQYF,TGTGCCAGTAGTATTTCCAGGGCCAGGGAGACCCAGTACTTC
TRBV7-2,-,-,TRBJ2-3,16,CASRAGTRSGTDTQYF,TGTGCCAGCAGAGCCGGGACCCGAAGTGGCACAGATACGCAGTATTTT
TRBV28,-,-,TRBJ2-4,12,CASSSDRNIQYF,TGTGCCAGCAGTTCTGACAGAAACATTCAGTACTTC
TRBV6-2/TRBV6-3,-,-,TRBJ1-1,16,CASSFRNMGVSGEAFF,TGTGCCAGCAGTTTCCGGAATATGGGGGTCAGTGGTGAAGCTTTCTTT
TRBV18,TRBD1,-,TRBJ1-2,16,CASSPMMPGQGNGYTF,TGTGCCAGCTCTCCCATGATGCCGGGACAGGGGAATGGCTACACCTTC
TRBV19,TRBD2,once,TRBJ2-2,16,CASSEGLAANTGELFF,TGTGCCAGTAGTGAGGGACTAGCGGCGAACACCGGGGAGCTGTTTTTT